A selection of T cell receptor beta chains follows, all from one sample in a study of blood T cell repertoires in COVID-19. Measured with immunoSEQ multiplex PCR; TCRdb has only the in-frame clones, and not every one. The sample carries some 250,000 clones, around 84% recorded once. The specimen sequenced was peripheral blood. Receptor source: a man aged 55 to 70 with acute or convalescent COVID-19. The CDR3 runs from the conserved cysteine through the conserved F or W. A D gene is named only where the DNA matches it firmly. A clone size is listed for some rows: how often the clone was seen (once, few, many), or a class if it is expanded.

TRBJ1-5 TRBD1 - TRBV28 TGTGCCAGCAGTTTATCGGGGACAGGCAGACAGCCCCAGCATTTT CASSLSGTGRQPQHF
TRBJ1-6 TRBD1 - TRBV19 TGTGCCAGTAGTATCACAGGGGGTAATTCACCCCTCCACTTT CASSITGGNSPLHF
TRBJ2-2 - - TRBV9 TGTGCCAGCAGCGTAGTACTAGAGAACACCGGGGAGCTGTTTTTT CASSVVLENTGELFF
TRBJ1-1 TRBD1 - TRBV13 TGTGCCAGCAGCTTAAAAGGCCTACAGGGGAAGGTGGCTGAAGCTTTCTTT CASSLKGLQGKVAEAFF
TRBJ2-5 TRBD2 - TRBV7-3 TGTGCCAGCAGTCCCGGGACTACTGAGACCCAGTACTTC CASSPGTTETQYF
TRBJ1-4 - few TRBV27 TGTGCCAGCAGTGCCGCCGAGGCTGCTAATGAAAAACTGTTTTTT CASSAAEAANEKLFF
TRBJ2-1 TRBD2 - TRBV18 TGTGCCAGCTCACGAGTGCCAGGGAGGGGCAATGAGCAGTTCTTC CASSRVPGRGNEQFF
TRBJ1-1 - - TRBV13 TGTGCCAGCAGCTTATTCGCTGAAGCTTTCTTT CASSLFAEAFF
TRBJ2-7 - - TRBV11-2 TGTGCCAGCAGCTTCGAAAGACTTTCCTACGAGCAGTACTTC CASSFERLSYEQYF
TRBJ2-1 TRBD1 - TRBV9 TGTGCCAGCAGCCCTGGACAGGGGGCCGTTCTCTCCTACAATGAGCAGTTCTTC CASSPGQGAVLSYNEQFF
TRBJ1-5 - - TRBV6-5 TGTGCCAGCAGAAGATCGGGGTTTGGCAATCAGCCCCAGCATTTT CASRRSGFGNQPQHF
TRBJ1-2 - - TRBV19 TGTGCCAGTAGTACCCGGACAGAAACCTACTATGGCTACACCTTC CASSTRTETYYGYTF
TRBJ1-6 - - TRBV4-2 TGTGCCAGCAGCCAAGTTCAGGGGCACTCACCCCTCCACTTT CASSQVQGHSPLHF
TRBJ1-6 - - TRBV7-8 TGTGCCAGCAGCTTAGGGGCCCTGAACTCACCCCTCCACTTT CASSLGALNSPLHF
TRBJ1-1 - - TRBV6-2/TRBV6-3 TGTGCCAGCAGTTACTCGCCCAGGGTGGGGGGGACCACTGAAGCTTTCTTT CASSYSPRVGGTTEAFF
TRBJ1-3 TRBD1 - TRBV6-5 TGTGCCAGCAGTTACCAGGGGGCTGGAAACACCATATATTTT CASSYQGAGNTIYF
TRBJ2-7 TRBD2 - TRBV24-1 TGTGCCAACGGGACTAGCGGGAGTCGGGAGCAGTACTTC CANGTSGSREQYF
TRBJ1-3 - - TRBV28 TGTGCCAGCAGTCTGGGGACACCAGGAAACACCATATATTTT CASSLGTPGNTIYF
TRBJ1-2 - - TRBV18 TGTGCCAGCTCAGCCCGACAGAACCGCTATGGCTACACCTTC CASSARQNRYGYTF
TRBJ1-2 - - TRBV18 TGTGCCAGCTCACCTCCGACCGCCGGGAGCGGCTACACCTTC CASSPPTAGSGYTF
TRBJ2-1 TRBD2 - TRBV6-4 TGTGCCAGCAGTGGCCTAGCGGGGTACAATGAGCAGTTCTTC CASSGLAGYNEQFF
TRBJ2-3 TRBD2 few TRBV7-2 TGTGCCAGCAGCCGTATGGGCGGGGGAGATACGCAGTATTTT CASSRMGGGDTQYF
TRBJ2-1 - - TRBV11-3 TGTGCCAGCAGCTTATCTAACGGGGGCAATGAGCAGTTCTTC CASSLSNGGNEQFF
TRBJ2-1 TRBD1 - TRBV18 TGTGCCAGCTCTCGGACAGGGGACCCCTACAATGAGCAGTTCTTC CASSRTGDPYNEQFF
TRBJ1-6 TRBD1 - TRBV2 TGTGCCAGCAGTTTCCAGGGGGGCAATTCACCCCTCCACTTT CASSFQGGNSPLHF
TRBJ2-5 - - TRBV9 TGTGCCAGCAGCCCAGGAGAGACCCAGTACTTC CASSPGETQYF
TRBJ2-1 TRBD2 - TRBV7-2 TGTGCCAGCAGCGGGGGACTAGCGGGAGGGCCGCACAATGAGCAGTTCTTC CASSGGLAGGPHNEQFF
TRBJ2-7 - - TRBV6-5 TGTGCCAGCAGAAGTCGATCATACTCCGAGCAGTACTTC CASRSRSYSEQYF
TRBJ2-7 TRBD2 - TRBV5-1 TGCGCCAGCAGTGGGGGGGTCCTCTCCTACGAGCAGTACTTC CASSGGVLSYEQYF
TRBJ1-2 TRBD1 - TRBV30 TGTGCCTGGAGTCCTACAGGGGGGTATGGCTACACCTTC CAWSPTGGYGYTF
TRBJ1-2 TRBD1 - TRBV7-2 TGTGCCAGCAGCTCCCGAACCGGGACAGGACGCGGCTACACCTTC CASSSRTGTGRGYTF
TRBJ1-2 TRBD1 - TRBV14 TGTGCCAGCAGCCAACCGGGACAGATTGTCTATGGCTACACCTTC CASSQPGQIVYGYTF
TRBJ1-2 - - TRBV9 TGTGCCAGCAGCCCGGGGGTGGCTAACTATGGCTACACCTTC CASSPGVANYGYTF
TRBJ1-6 - - TRBV5-6 TGTGCCAGCAGCCGAGGGTCACCCCTCCACTTT CASSRGSPLHF
TRBJ2-3 TRBD2 - TRBV6-6 TGTGCCAGCAGTGGACTAGCGGGGGGCACAGATACGCAGTATTTT CASSGLAGGTDTQYF
TRBJ2-3 - - TRBV5-4 TGTGCCAGCAGCTTGACCTATAGGACTACCACAGATACGCAGTATTTT CASSLTYRTTTDTQYF
TRBJ2-7 - - TRBV5-4 TGTGCCAGCAGCTCGCAGGGGATCCCCTACGAGCAGTACTTC CASSSQGIPYEQYF
TRBJ2-1 - - TRBV7-2 TGTGCCAGCAGCTTAGCACTCAATGAGCAGTTCTTC CASSLALNEQFF
TRBJ2-1 - - TRBV19 TGTGCCAGTAGTCCCAGAACGGGGAGCTCCTACAATGAGCAGTTCTTC CASSPRTGSSYNEQFF
TRBJ1-4 - - TRBV28 TGTGCCAGCAGCCTCCGCTGGGGACTTTCTCTCTTTAATGAAAAACTGTTTTTT CASSLRWGLSLFNEKLFF
TRBJ2-1 TRBD2 - TRBV10-3 TGTGCCATCAGTGAGAAAGGAAGGACTAGCGACAATGAGCAGTTCTTC CAISEKGRTSDNEQFF
TRBJ1-3 TRBD1 - TRBV6-5 TGTGCCAGCTTGAGACAGGGGCAGGGAAACACCATATATTTT CASLRQGQGNTIYF
TRBJ1-4 - - TRBV28 TGTGCCAGCAGTTTGACAGGTATCAATGAAAAACTGTTTTTT CASSLTGINEKLFF
TRBJ1-2 TRBD1 - TRBV14 TGTGCCAGCAGCTGGACAGGGGGCCCAACTAACTATGGCTACACCTTC CASSWTGGPTNYGYTF
TRBJ2-1 TRBD2 - TRBV9 TGTGCCAGCACCCCTAGCGGGAGGGCCTGGGATGAGCAGTTCTTC CASTPSGRAWDEQFF
TRBJ1-1 TRBD1 once TRBV24-1 TGTGCCACCTCCGACAGGGAGAACACTGAAGCTTTCTTT CATSDRENTEAFF
TRBJ1-1 - - TRBV6-6 TGTGCCAGCAGTCCTCTCGGTACCGTAGCTTTCTTT CASSPLGTVAFF
TRBJ2-1 TRBD2 - TRBV7-3 TGTGCCAGCAGCTTAAGCGGGAGTGGCGATGAGCAGTTCTTC CASSLSGSGDEQFF
TRBJ2-1 - - TRBV9 TGTGCCAGCAGCGTAGCGGGATCCTTCTACAATGAGCAGTTCTTC CASSVAGSFYNEQFF
TRBJ2-1 - once TRBV14 TGTGCCAGCAGCCAAGAGGGAATACAGGGAGTCCACAATGAGCAGTTCTTC CASSQEGIQGVHNEQFF
TRBJ2-7 TRBD1 - TRBV27 TGTGCCAGCAAACCAAATCCCGGACAGGGCTACGAGCAGTACTTC CASKPNPGQGYEQYF
TRBJ1-2 - - TRBV19 TGTGCCAGTAGTATCAGACGGGCTAACTATGGCTACACCTTC CASSIRRANYGYTF
TRBJ1-2 TRBD1 - TRBV18 TGTGCCAGCTCACCTCAGGACAGGAACTATGGCTACACCTTC CASSPQDRNYGYTF
TRBJ2-3 - - TRBV5-4 TGTGCCAGCAGCTTCTCAGGGGCAGATACGCAGTATTTT CASSFSGADTQYF